The 9 T cell receptor beta chains listed next were all sequenced from one sample in a study of cytomegalovirus exposure and HLA in healthy donors. Sequencing was performed with immunoSEQ multiplex PCR; in TCRdb, only in-frame clones are kept and a portion is missing. The table records around 130,000 clones, almost 90% of them present only once. Source material: PBMCs. Receptors originate from a man aged 30 to 45 in good health and CMV-seronegative.

The V gene is TRBV27, the J gene TRBJ2-1; D remains unclear. The ends were cut back, 6 bases at V and 1 base at J, with 10 bases in the middle. CDR3 length: 14 residues. The germline CDR1 and CDR2 sequences are MNHEY and SMNVEV (reference sequence). The CDR3 region is CASRDGLSYNEQFF. The CDR3 nucleotides are TGTGCCAGCAGGGATGGGCTTTCCTACAATGAGCAGTTCTTC.

The genes are TRBV27 and TRBJ2-5, with D perhaps TRBD1 (5 bases). This CDR3 contains 13 residues. Trimming left V 3 bases short and J 2 bases short, with 7 bases between. Germline loops: CDR1 MNHEY, CDR2 SMNVEV (reference sequence). The CDR3 DNA follows: TGTGCCAGCAGTTTTGGGGCTCAAGAGACCCAGTACTTC. Translating it yields CASSFGAQETQYF.

The chain is built from TRBV6-1 and TRBJ2-7; D remains unclear. In germline, CDR1 is MNHNS, CDR2 SASEGT. The CDR3 length is 11 residues. V was trimmed by 7 bases and J by 13 bases, leaving 17 bases between them. Written as DNA, the CDR3 is TGTGCCAGCACCGAGAGGCAGAAAGTATACTTC. It translates to CASTERQKVYF.

This rearrangement joins TRBV7-2 to TRBJ2-3; 11 bases fit TRBD2. CDR3 size: 17 residues. Germline CDR1 reads SGHTA; CDR2 reads FQGNSA. V lost 4 bases to trimming and J lost 1 base; unmatched junction nucleotides: 7. This CDR3 is CASSSGTSGFRTDTQYF. The CDR3 region has the DNA TGTGCCAGCAGCTCCGGGACTAGCGGATTTCGCACAGATACGCAGTATTTT.

The V gene is TRBV6-5, the J gene TRBJ2-1; D is ambiguous. Germline loops: CDR1 MNHEY, CDR2 SVGAGI. Trimming took off 4 bases at V and 9 bases at J, with 7 bases between the two ends. The CDR3 sequence is 11 residues long. This CDR3 is CASSSYGEQFF. In nucleotides, the CDR3 is TGTGCCAGCAGTTCTTACGGTGAGCAGTTCTTC.

The chain links TRBV25-1 to TRBJ1-3; D call uncertain. Germline loops: CDR1 MGHDK, CDR2 SYGVNS. V gave up 5 bases and J gave up 4 bases, with 12 bases separating them. The CDR3 totals 14 residues. The CDR3 loop reads CASSISGGGNTIYF. The CDR3 nucleotides read TGTGCCAGCAGTATCTCCGGAGGGGGAAACACCATATATTTT.

The rearrangement joins TRBV29-1 to TRBJ2-1, with a tentative D call TRBD1 (5 bases). The V gene's germline CDR1 is SQVTM and CDR2 ANQGSEA. V was shortened by 8 bases and J by 9 bases, with 14 bases between the two germline ends. CDR3 length equals 11 residues. DNA for the CDR3: TGCAGCCCTGGGGCGGATGGTGAGCAGTTCTTC. Encoded protein: CSPGADGEQFF.

CDR3 sequence: CASSVGGGQGGTEAFF. For the CDR3, the DNA is TGTGCCAGCAGCGTAGGAGGGGGACAGGGTGGAACTGAAGCTTTCTTT. This chain connects TRBV9 to TRBJ1-1, with 9 nucleotides matching TRBD1. The trim removed 0 bases at V and 5 bases at J, leaving 8 bases unmatched. Germline V gene sequence: CDR1 SGDLS, CDR2 YYNGEE. The CDR3 extends over 16 amino acids.

The rearrangement links TRBV7-2 to TRBJ2-7; 8 nucleotides line up with TRBD1. V lost 5 bases to trimming and J lost 1 base; unmatched junction nucleotides: 4. CDR3 length equals 14 residues. CDR1 SGHTA and CDR2 FQGNSA come from the germline V gene. In nucleotides, the CDR3 is TGTGCCAGCAGCCCGGACAGGGAGTCCTACGAGCAGTACTTC. Its protein product is CASSPDRESYEQYF.